Sequencing of this TCR beta chain was carried out in a study of T cell responses to AZD1222 COVID-19 vaccine. Method: immunoSEQ multiplex PCR; TCRdb's copy keeps in-frame clones and lacks some. The table includes tens of thousands of clones, just over 85% detected once. The germline gives CDR1 SGHNT, CDR2 YYREEE (reference sequence). The CDR3 runs to 15 residues. J gave up 0 bases and V 0 bases, and 3 bases lay outside the gene matches. The starting material was peripheral blood, obtained 28 days after the second AZD1222 dose. The chain couples TRBV5-4 to TRBJ2-7, with 7 bases matching TRBD2. The sequence was collected from an adult who received the AZD1222 COVID-19 vaccine. CDR3 nucleotides: TGTGCCAGCAGCTTGGACGGCGGGGGCTCCTACGAGCAGTACTTC. Protein: CASSLDGGGSYEQYF. Full variable domain (outside the CDR3, taken from reference TRBV5-4 and TRBJ2-7): ETGVTQSPTHLIKTRGQQVTLRCSSQSGHNTVSWYQQALGQGPQFIFQYYREEENGRGNFPPRFSGLQFPNYSSELNVNALELDDSALYLCASSLDGGGSYEQYFGPGTRLTVT.